Listed here is a single T cell receptor (beta chain). This sample was taken from a study of CD4+ T cells in melanoma. Libraries were prepared by immunoSEQ multiplex PCR; TCRdb keeps only in-frame clonotypes and omits some of them. Of around 130,000 clones listed, over 90% were seen once; the top ten hold about 1.6%. This TCR was sampled from a human donor with melanoma.

The DNA for the CDR3 is TGCGCCAGCAGCTACTATTCCGGGGGAGCCAGCTCCGGTACGCAGTATTTT. This translates into CASSYYSGGASSGTQYF. The V and J genes are TRBV5-1 and TRBJ2-3; the D gene is possibly TRBD2 (6 bases). The germline V and J ends were trimmed by 3 bases and 8 bases, with 25 bases remaining between them. Germline CDR1 reads SGHRS; CDR2 reads YFSETQ. The CDR3 extends over 17 amino acids.